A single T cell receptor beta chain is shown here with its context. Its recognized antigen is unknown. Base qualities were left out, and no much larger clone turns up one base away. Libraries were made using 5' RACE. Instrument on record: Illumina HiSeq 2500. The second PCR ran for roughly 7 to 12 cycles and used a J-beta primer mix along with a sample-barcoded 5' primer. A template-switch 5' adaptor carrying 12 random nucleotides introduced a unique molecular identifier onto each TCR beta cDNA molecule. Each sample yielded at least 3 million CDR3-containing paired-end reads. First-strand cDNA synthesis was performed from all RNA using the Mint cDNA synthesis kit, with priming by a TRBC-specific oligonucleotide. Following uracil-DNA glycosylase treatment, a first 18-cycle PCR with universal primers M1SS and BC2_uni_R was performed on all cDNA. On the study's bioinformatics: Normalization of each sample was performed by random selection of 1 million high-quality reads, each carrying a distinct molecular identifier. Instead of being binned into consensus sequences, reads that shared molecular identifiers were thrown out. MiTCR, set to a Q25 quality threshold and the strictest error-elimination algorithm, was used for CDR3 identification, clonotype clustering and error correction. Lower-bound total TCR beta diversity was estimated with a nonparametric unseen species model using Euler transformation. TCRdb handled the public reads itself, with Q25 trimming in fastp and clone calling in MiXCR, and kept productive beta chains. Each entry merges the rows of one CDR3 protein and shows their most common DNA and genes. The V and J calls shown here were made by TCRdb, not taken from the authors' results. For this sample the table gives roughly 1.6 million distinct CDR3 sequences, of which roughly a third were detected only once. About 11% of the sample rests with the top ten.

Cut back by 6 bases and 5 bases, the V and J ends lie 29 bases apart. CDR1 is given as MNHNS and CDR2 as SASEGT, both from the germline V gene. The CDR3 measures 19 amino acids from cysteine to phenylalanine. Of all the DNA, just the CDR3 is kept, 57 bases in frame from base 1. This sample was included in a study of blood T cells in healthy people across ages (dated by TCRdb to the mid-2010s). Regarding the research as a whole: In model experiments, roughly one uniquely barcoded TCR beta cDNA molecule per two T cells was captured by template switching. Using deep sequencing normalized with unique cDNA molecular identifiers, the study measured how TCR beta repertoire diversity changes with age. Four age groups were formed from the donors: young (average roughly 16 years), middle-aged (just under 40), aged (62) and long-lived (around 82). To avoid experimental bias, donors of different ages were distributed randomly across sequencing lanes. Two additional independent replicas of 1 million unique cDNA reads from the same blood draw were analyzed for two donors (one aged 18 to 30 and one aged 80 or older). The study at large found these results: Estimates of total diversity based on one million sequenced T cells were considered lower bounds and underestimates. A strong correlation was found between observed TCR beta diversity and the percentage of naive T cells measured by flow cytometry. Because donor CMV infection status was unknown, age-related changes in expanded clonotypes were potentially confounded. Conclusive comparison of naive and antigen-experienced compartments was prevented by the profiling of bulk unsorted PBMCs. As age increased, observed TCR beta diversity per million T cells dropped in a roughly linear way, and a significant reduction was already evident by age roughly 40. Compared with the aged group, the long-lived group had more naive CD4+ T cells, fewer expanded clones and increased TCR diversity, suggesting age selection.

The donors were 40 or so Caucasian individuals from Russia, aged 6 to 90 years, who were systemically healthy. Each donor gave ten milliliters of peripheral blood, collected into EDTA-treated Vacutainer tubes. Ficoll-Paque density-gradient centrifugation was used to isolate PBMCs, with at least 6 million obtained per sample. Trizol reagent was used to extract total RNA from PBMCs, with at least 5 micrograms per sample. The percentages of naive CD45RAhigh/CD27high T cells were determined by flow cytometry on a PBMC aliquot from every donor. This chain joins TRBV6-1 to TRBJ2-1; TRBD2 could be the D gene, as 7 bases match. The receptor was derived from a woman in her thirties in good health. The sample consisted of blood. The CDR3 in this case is CASSLLKGGPPNGNNEQFF. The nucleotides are TGTGCCAGCAGCCTCTTAAAGGGGGGGCCTCCTAATGGTAACAATGAGCAGTTCTTC.